This record covers a single T cell receptor beta chain. Its target is not known. The assay was run at deep level. The method was immunoSEQ multiplex PCR; TCRdb's version includes in-frame clones alone and lacks a portion of them. The data show some 2.3 million clones, with approximately 95% seen just once and roughly 0.36% held by the top ten. All donors were healthy HIV-negative adults lacking recent acute infections or vaccinations. Nashville, Tennessee was home to all donors, who were Caucasian adults. This entry comes from a study of shared clonotypes between healthy human individuals. Study-level results: Clonotype sharing across four donors was observed for around 4.8% of naive CD4 clonotypes.

The origin of this receptor is a man in his late teens or twenties in good health. Some clones in this sample may be carry-over from other donors' samples. Sequences were obtained from naive CD4+ T cells from PBMCs. Subset given: CD45RA+ positively selected.

Written as DNA, the CDR3 is TGTGCCATCTCGAGGATCGTCATCACAGATACGCAGTATTTT. As protein: CAISRIVITDTQYF. V is TRBV2 and J is TRBJ2-3, with D unresolved. Per germline, CDR1 SNHLY and CDR2 FYNNEI. V was pared by 10 bases and J by 2 bases, with 16 bases between. The CDR3 length is 14 residues.